Each of the 15 T cell receptor beta chains below was sequenced from the same sample in a study of cytomegalovirus exposure and HLA in healthy donors. Researchers ran the PCR with 60 Vbeta and 13 Jbeta primers. Sequencing used immunoSEQ multiplex PCR; TCRdb keeps in-frame clones, though not all of them. The sample holds 150,000 or so clones, 76% seen once. The source material was PBMCs. Source of these receptors: a female donor in good health and CMV-seronegative.

The chain carries TRBV7-8 and TRBJ2-3; TRBD2 might be the D (5 bases). There are 14 residues in the CDR3. The V and J ends lost 4 bases and 0 bases respectively, with 8 bases between them. The V gene's germline CDR1 is SGHVS and CDR2 FQNEAQ. Here the CDR3 reads CASSSPGSTDTQYF. The CDR3 bases are TGTGCCAGCAGCTCCCCGGGGAGCACAGATACGCAGTATTTT.

V usage is TRBV7-2 and J usage is TRBJ2-5; 9 nucleotides agree with TRBD1. The V gene end was trimmed by 5 bases and the J gene end by 4 bases; junction bases not matched to a gene: 8. The CDR3 contains 15 residues. Per the germline V gene, CDR1 is SGHTA and CDR2 is FQGNSA. The CDR3 nucleotides are TGTGCCAGCAGCAACAGACGACAGGGGGGAGAGACCCAGTACTTC. This translates into CASSNRRQGGETQYF.

The chain carries TRBV27 and TRBJ2-7; 12 bases map to TRBD2. CDR1 MNHEY and CDR2 SMNVEV come from the germline V gene (reference sequence). The CDR3 is 16 residues long. J gave up 1 base and V 4 bases, and 5 bases lay outside the gene matches. CDR3 residues: CASSSRLAGVSYEQYF. DNA of the CDR3: TGTGCCAGCAGTTCGAGACTAGCGGGAGTTTCCTACGAGCAGTACTTC.

This clone was counted a few times. The chain links TRBV2 to TRBJ2-1; 8 positions match TRBD1. V lost 5 bases to trimming and J lost 3 bases; unmatched junction nucleotides: 6. This CDR3 contains 15 residues. Germline V gene sequence: CDR1 SNHLY, CDR2 FYNNEI. In DNA, the CDR3 is TGTGCCAGCAGTCCTGGACAGGGCTTCTACAATGAGCAGTTCTTC. Translated, it gives CASSPGQGFYNEQFF.

About this clone itself: Additional DNA sequences in this sample encode the identical CDR3. The V gene is TRBV7-2, the J gene TRBJ1-2, with 8 nucleotides matching TRBD1. V lost 5 bases, J lost 4 bases, and 3 bases stayed unmatched. Germline V gives CDR1 SGHTA, CDR2 FQGNSA. The CDR3 sequence is 13 residues long. The CDR3 spells CASSTGGSYGYTF. CDR3 sequence (DNA): TGTGCCAGCAGCACAGGGGGGTCCTATGGCTACACCTTC.

V usage is TRBV28 and J usage is TRBJ1-1; 8 nucleotides match TRBD1. This CDR3 has 14 amino acids. Germline CDR1 MDHEN, CDR2 SYDVKM. J gave up 2 bases and V 6 bases, and 5 bases lay outside the gene matches. CDR3 nucleotide sequence: TGTGCCAGCAGGTCGACAGGGGCAAACACTGAAGCTTTCTTT. Translating it yields CASRSTGANTEAFF.

The V call is TRBV9, the J call TRBJ2-1; 16 bases match TRBD2. CDR3 length equals 18 residues. The ends lost 3 bases at V and 1 base at J; junction bases unmatched: 4. Germline V CDR1 and CDR2: SGDLS, YYNGEE. DNA for the CDR3: TGTGCCAGCAGCGCGGGGACTAGCGGGAGGGCATCCTACAATGAGCAGTTCTTC. Encoded protein: CASSAGTSGRASYNEQFF.

V usage is TRBV20-1 and J usage is TRBJ2-3; D is unclear. CDR1 is DFQATT and CDR2 is SNEGSKA in the germline V gene (reference sequence). V was cut by 6 bases and J by 6 bases, with 10 bases left in between. CDR3 length: 11 amino acids. CDR3 amino acids: CSARRSDTQYF. The CDR3 bases are TGCAGTGCAAGACGGTCGGATACGCAGTATTTT.

The chain links TRBV5-8 to TRBJ1-5; 12 bases agree with TRBD1. CDR3 size: 13 residues. The V gene's germline CDR1 is SGHTS and CDR2 YDEGEE. V shed 5 bases and J 7 bases; nucleotides not matched to a gene: 1. The CDR3 sequence: CASRGTGGQPQHF. The CDR3 DNA reads as TGTGCCAGCAGGGGGACAGGGGGCCAGCCCCAGCATTTT.

The CDR3 loop is CASRAGTGVGEQYF. In DNA form, the CDR3 reads TGTGCCAGCAGGGCCGGGACAGGGGTAGGAGAGCAGTACTTC. The genes are TRBV6-6 and TRBJ2-7, with 10 bases matching TRBD1. The CDR3 extends over 14 amino acids. Per the germline V gene, CDR1 is MNHNY and CDR2 is SVGAGI (reference sequence). V shed 6 bases and J 7 bases; nucleotides not matched to a gene: 9.

The chain couples TRBV6-5 to TRBJ1-2; D might be TRBD1 (5 bases). The germline CDR1 and CDR2 sequences are MNHEY and SVGAGI. V lost 6 bases and J 4 bases, leaving 12 bases between the germline ends. The CDR3 contains 13 residues. This CDR3 is CASRPDRTYGYTF. The CDR3 coding sequence is TGTGCCAGCAGACCCGACAGAACCTATGGCTACACCTTC.

The CDR3 coding sequence is TGTGCCAGCTCACGAAGGGAGGGGTCCTACGAGCAGTACTTC. Protein sequence: CASSRREGSYEQYF. This rearrangement joins TRBV18 to TRBJ2-7, with 7 bases aligning to TRBD2. With 4 bases clipped from V and 1 base from J, the junction kept 4 bases outside the gene matches. This CDR3 region has 14 residues. In germline, CDR1 is KGHSH, CDR2 LQKENI. Using reference TRBV18 and TRBJ2-7 for the parts outside the CDR3, the full variable domain is NAGVMQNPRHLVRRRGQEARLRCSPMKGHSHVYWYRQLPEEGLKFMVYLQKENIIDESGMPKERFSAEFPKEGPSILRIQQVVRGDSAAYFCASSRREGSYEQYFGPGTRLTVT.

This chain links TRBV28 with TRBJ2-3, with D unresolved. The V gene lost 6 bases and the J gene lost 6 bases, with 7 bases spanning the gap. The length of the CDR3 is 11 residues. Germline loops: CDR1 MDHEN, CDR2 SYDVKM. CDR3 sequence (DNA): TGTGCCAGCAGCTCGAGGGATACGCAGTATTTT. It translates to CASSSRDTQYF.

The V gene is TRBV2, the J gene TRBJ2-1; 9 nucleotides align to TRBD2. CDR1 SNHLY and CDR2 FYNNEI come from the germline V gene. The CDR3 spans 15 residues. J was trimmed by 5 bases and V by 6 bases; bases with no gene match: 8. The CDR3 loop is CASRFTWTSDNEQFF. The DNA of the CDR3 is TGTGCCAGCAGGTTCACCTGGACTAGCGACAATGAGCAGTTCTTC. Full variable domain (rest looked up from reference TRBV2 and TRBJ2-1): EPEVTQTPSHQVTQMGQEVILRCVPISNHLYFYWYRQILGQKVEFLVSFYNNEISEKSEIFDDQFSVERPDGSNFTLKIRSTKLEDSAMYFCASRFTWTSDNEQFFGPGTRLTVL.

The rearrangement links TRBV9 to TRBJ2-3; 10 bases are a match to TRBD2. CDR3 size: 16 residues. Unmatched junction bases numbered 6, after V lost 4 bases and J lost 1 base. CDR1 is SGDLS, CDR2 YYNGEE, per germline. As DNA, the CDR3 is TGTGCCAGCAGCTGGGGACTAGCGTTTCGCACAGATACGCAGTATTTT. It is translated as CASSWGLAFRTDTQYF.